This T cell receptor (beta chain) was captured in a study of blood T cells in healthy people across ages. It was with a sample-barcoded 5' primer and a J-beta primer mix that a second PCR of about 6 to 12 cycles was run. TCRdb called the 5' RACE reads again in MiXCR, with one record for every CDR3 protein. The table lists more than 900,000 distinct CDR3 sequences, under 30% of them singletons, with approximately 0.71% in the top ten. The sample holds a few counts of this clonotype. The trim removed 6 bases at V and 3 bases at J, leaving 6 bases unmatched. The CDR3 runs to 15 residues. Germline assignment: CDR1 MDHEN and CDR2 SYDVKM. These same data were also listed under a study on T cells of mothers and their children.

Sequenced material: blood. The chain is built from TRBV28 and TRBJ2-1; 9 nucleotides match TRBD2. The TCR sequence derives from a girl aged 2-9 years in good health. CDR3 DNA sequence: TGTGCCAGCAGAGGCGGGACTAGCAGCTACAATGAGCAGTTCTTC. Translating it yields CASRGGTSSYNEQFF.